This T cell receptor (beta chain) was sequenced during a study of shared clonotypes between healthy human individuals. Study-wide background: Donors, aged 18 to 49, were a couple of women and a few men. The study used three CD4 naive, three CD4 memory, two CD8 naive and one CD8 memory plate per donor.

Note on this clone: Its cognate antigen is unknown.

The length of the CDR3 is 16 residues. Germline CDR1 reads SGHTA; CDR2 reads FQGNSA. The trim removed 1 base at V and 5 bases at J, leaving 5 bases unmatched. Regarding the study as a whole: Having only a few donors restricted how much genetic and exposure-history diversity was captured. Among the subsets, naive ones generally showed larger estimated richness than memory ones.

This table comes from immunoSEQ multiplex PCR, and its TCRdb copy is limited to in-frame clones, with some not included. The sample includes roughly 2,300,000 clones, roughly 90% of them seen just once. V and J are TRBV7-2 and TRBJ2-1; 10 positions match TRBD2. This clonotype originated in a man aged 18 to 30 in good health. Some clones in this sample may be carry-over from other donors' samples. The sequenced sample consisted of naive CD4+ T cells from PBMCs. Subset noted: CD45RA+ positively selected. CDR3: CASSLGQGLANNEQFF. CDR3 in DNA: TGTGCCAGCAGCTTAGGCCAGGGACTAGCGAACAATGAGCAGTTCTTC.